This T cell receptor (beta chain) was recorded in a study of blood T cell repertoires in COVID-19. Overall study: Samples of COVID-19 (acute and convalescent) were obtained from the United States, Italy and Spain. Sources were T cells, B-cell-depleted T cells, or PBMCs; the material itself was cDNA or gDNA.

This clone was recorded at least ten times. As handled by the study authors: Estimated nucleated cell counts came from reference gene primer amplification. Clones were sequenced by immunoSEQ multiplex PCR, and TCRdb holds only the in-frame ones, with some missing. The V and J calls and clone size were taken over from that table, and D and trimming were inferred from the DNA. The sample includes 150,000 to 200,000 clones, roughly 80% seen only once; the top ten take 9.5% to 11%. The CDR3 runs 12 residues. The germline CDR1 and CDR2 sequences are SGHDN and FVKESK. Trimming took 4 bases from V and 4 from J, leaving 8 bases between them. The Seattle site enrolled patients during active infection and followed them longitudinally.

The rearrangement links TRBV14 to TRBJ2-7, with D uncertain. Sequencing input: peripheral blood. This clonotype originated in a woman aged 40 to 49 with COVID-19, enrolled during active disease. The CDR3 here is CASSPFPYEQYF. CDR3 bases: TGTGCCAGCAGCCCCTTCCCTTACGAGCAGTACTTC.